Sequencing of this TCR beta chain was carried out in a study of CD8 T cells in Susac syndrome. An input of about 0.5 to 1 ug of RNA was subjected to reverse transcription using random hexamers. A multiplex approach, immunoSEQ multiplex PCR, amplified TCR beta CDR3 across 54 Vbeta and 13 Jbeta. TCRdb reprocessed the immunoSEQ multiplex PCR reads with MiXCR, giving one entry per CDR3 protein. The sample lists about 180,000 distinct CDR3 sequences, 90% to 97% occurring once. Patients with stable or active relapsing-remitting disease, all of them treatment-naive, made up the multiple sclerosis controls. Both CD4+ and CD8+ T cells were negatively isolated, and TEMRA cells underwent FACS enrichment. The ends were cut back, 4 bases at V and 6 bases at J, with 12 bases in the middle. There are 13 residues in the CDR3. CDR1 is SQVTM, CDR2 ANQGSEA, per germline.

The sample was CD4+ T cells from PBMCs. The origin of this receptor is a human donor with multiple sclerosis. The chain recombines TRBV29-1 with TRBJ2-2, with a possible D match to TRBD1 (5 bases). The CDR3 DNA is TGCAGCGTTGCTCAGGGCCGGGCCGGGGAGCTGTTTTTT. Amino acid sequence: CSVAQGRAGELFF.